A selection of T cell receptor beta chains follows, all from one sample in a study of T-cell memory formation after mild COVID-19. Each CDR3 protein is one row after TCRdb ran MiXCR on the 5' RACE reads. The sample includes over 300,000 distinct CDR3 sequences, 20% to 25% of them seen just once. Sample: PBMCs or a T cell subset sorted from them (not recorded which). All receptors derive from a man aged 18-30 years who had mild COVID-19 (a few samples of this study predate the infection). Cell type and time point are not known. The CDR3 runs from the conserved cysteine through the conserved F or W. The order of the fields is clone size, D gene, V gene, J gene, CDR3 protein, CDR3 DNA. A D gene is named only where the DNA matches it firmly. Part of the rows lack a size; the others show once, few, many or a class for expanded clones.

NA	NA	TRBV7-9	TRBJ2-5	CASSLVTLQETQYF	TGTGCCAGCAGCTTAGTCACTCTACAAGAGACCCAGTACTTC
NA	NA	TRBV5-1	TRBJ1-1	CASSLAGGITEAFF	TGCGCCAGCAGCTTGGCGGGAGGAATCACTGAAGCTTTCTTT
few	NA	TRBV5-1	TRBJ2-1	CASSLGTPTNEQFF	TGCGCCAGCAGCTTGGGGACACCCACCAATGAGCAGTTCTTC
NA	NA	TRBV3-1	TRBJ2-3	CASSLGGREDTQYF	TGTGCCAGCAGCCTCGGGGGGCGGGAAGATACGCAGTATTTT
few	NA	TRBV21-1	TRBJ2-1	CASSTTSGGGASGEQFF	TGTGCCAGCAGCACCACCTCTGGCGGGGGGGCTTCCGGTGAGCAGTTCTTC
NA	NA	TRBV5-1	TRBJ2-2	CASSLVPGNTGELFF	TGCGCCAGCAGCTTGGTCCCAGGGAACACCGGGGAGCTGTTTTTT
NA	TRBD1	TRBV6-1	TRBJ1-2	CASRTGTAPYGYTF	TGTGCCAGCAGAACCGGGACAGCCCCATATGGCTACACCTTC
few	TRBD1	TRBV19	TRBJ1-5	CASSMPGTGVLGNQPQHF	TGTGCCAGTAGTATGCCCGGGACAGGGGTGTTGGGCAATCAGCCCCAGCATTTT
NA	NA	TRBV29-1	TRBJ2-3	CSVDRGRGTQYF	TGCAGCGTTGATCGGGGGCGAGGTACGCAGTATTTT
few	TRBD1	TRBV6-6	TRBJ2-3	CASSYGTGGGDTQYF	TGTGCCAGCAGTTACGGGACAGGGGGCGGGGATACGCAGTATTTT
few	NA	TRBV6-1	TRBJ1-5	CASSEAFAGTPYSNQPQHF	TGTGCCAGCAGCGAAGCTTTCGCAGGGACACCATATAGCAATCAGCCCCAGCATTTT
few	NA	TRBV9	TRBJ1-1	CASSDDSHTEAFF	TGTGCCAGCAGCGACGACAGTCACACTGAAGCTTTCTTT
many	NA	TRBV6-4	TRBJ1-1	CASSEAFF	TGTGCCAGCAGTGAAGCTTTCTTT
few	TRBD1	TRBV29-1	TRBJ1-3	CSVEGPTGAPGNTIYF	TGCAGCGTTGAAGGGCCAACAGGGGCTCCTGGAAACACCATATATTTT
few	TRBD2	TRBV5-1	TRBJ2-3	CASSSKGLAGVDTQYF	TGCGCCAGCAGCTCGAAAGGACTAGCGGGGGTAGATACGCAGTATTTT
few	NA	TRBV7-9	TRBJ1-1	CASTVGPKPAFF	TGTGCCAGCACCGTTGGCCCGAAGCCAGCTTTCTTT